This T cell receptor (beta chain) was obtained from a study of cytomegalovirus exposure and HLA in healthy donors. CDR1 and CDR2 from the germline V gene are PRHDT and FYEKMQ (reference sequence). Trimming cost V 5 bases and J 4 bases; bases outside gene matches: 7. There are 15 residues in the CDR3. Note on this clone: What it binds is unknown.

General study results and limits: TCR beta V segments were, for the most part, productive about 87% or about 30% of the time in an earlier analysis.

The PCR made use of 60 Vbeta and 13 Jbeta primers. The assay was immunoSEQ multiplex PCR, and TCRdb's table has in-frame clones only and misses some. This listing includes 200,000 to 250,000 clones. The sequenced material came from PBMCs. This receptor was obtained from a woman aged 30 to 39 in good health and CMV-seropositive. The chain uses TRBV13 and TRBJ1-5; TRBD1 matches at 8 bases. The CDR3 bases are TGTGCCAGCAGCGAGGGGACAGGCTTTAATCAGCCCCAGCATTTT. Protein: CASSEGTGFNQPQHF. Complete variable domain (other parts from reference TRBV13 and TRBJ1-5): AAGVIQSPRHLIKEKRETATLKCYPIPRHDTVYWYQQGPGQDPQFLISFYEKMQSDKGSIPDRFSAQQFSDYHSELNMSSLELGDSALYFCASSEGTGFNQPQHFGDGTRLSIL.